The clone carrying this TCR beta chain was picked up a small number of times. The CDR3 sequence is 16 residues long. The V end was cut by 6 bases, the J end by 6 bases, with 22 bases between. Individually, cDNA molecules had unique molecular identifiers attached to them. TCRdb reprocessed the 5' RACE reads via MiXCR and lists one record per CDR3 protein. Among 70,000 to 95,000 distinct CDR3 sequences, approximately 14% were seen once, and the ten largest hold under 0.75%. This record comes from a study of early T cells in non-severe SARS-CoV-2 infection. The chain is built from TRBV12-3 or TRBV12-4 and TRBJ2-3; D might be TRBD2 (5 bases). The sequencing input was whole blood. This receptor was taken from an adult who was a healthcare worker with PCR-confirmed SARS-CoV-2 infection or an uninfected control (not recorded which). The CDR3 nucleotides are TGTGCCAGCAGCCCTTTCCGGGGTCACCTTGAGGATACGCAGTATTTT. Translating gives CASSPFRGHLEDTQYF.